Shown below are 12 T cell receptor beta chains from a single sample sequenced in a study of T cell repertoires in cytomegalovirus infection. TCRdb re-called the reads through MiXCR, storing one row per CDR3 protein. The repertoire holds around 530,000 distinct CDR3 sequences, with around 27% as singletons. The sequenced sample consisted of PBMCs. The receptors come from a human donor in good health (CMV status not recorded). Some clones in this sample may be carry-over from other donors' samples.

The J gene is TRBJ2-7, the V gene TRBV15; D is perhaps TRBD1 (6 bases). Germline V lookup: CDR1 LNHNV, CDR2 YYDKDF (reference sequence). This CDR3 has 15 amino acids. V was pared by 3 bases and J by 4 bases, with 16 bases between. The CDR3 loop is CATSSDRPAPYEQYF. The CDR3 region has the DNA TGTGCCACCAGCAGTGACAGGCCGGCCCCTTACGAGCAGTACTTC.

Ten or more counts support this clonotype. The rearrangement links TRBV7-2 to TRBJ2-1; 9 nucleotides line up with TRBD2. The CDR3 contains 15 residues. V was clipped by 1 base and J by 10 bases; unmatched bases: 8. Germline lookup yields CDR1 SGHTA and CDR2 FQGNSA. The CDR3 here is CASSLVPSGKAEQFF. CDR3 DNA sequence: TGTGCCAGCAGCTTAGTTCCTAGCGGGAAAGCGGAGCAGTTCTTC.

CDR3 bases: TGTGCCAGCAGTGAAGCCCGGACAGGGAAACTCTACGAGCAGTACTTC. Its translation: CASSEARTGKLYEQYF. The chain combines TRBV2 with TRBJ2-7; 8 bases align to TRBD1. V was pared by 0 bases and J by 3 bases, with 7 bases of the junction left unmatched. The CDR3 is 16 amino acids. Germline values: CDR1 SNHLY, CDR2 FYNNEI.

This clonotype came up a few times. The CDR3 region has the DNA TGTGCCAGCAGTTCCCCGGGATCACCAGAGACCCAGTACTTC. Amino acids: CASSSPGSPETQYF. The chain employs TRBV5-4 and TRBJ2-5, with D possibly matching TRBD2 (5 bases). Trimming stripped 5 bases from V and 4 bases from J, with 15 bases between. There are 14 residues in the CDR3. Germline V gives CDR1 SGHNT, CDR2 YYREEE (reference sequence).

This clonotype was counted many times. The CDR3 is CASSRQVTPTDTQYF. As DNA, the CDR3 is TGTGCCAGCAGCCGACAGGTCACCCCCACAGATACGCAGTATTTT. The chain carries TRBV11-2 and TRBJ2-3; maybe TRBD1 (6 bases). The CDR3 extends over 15 amino acids. V gave up 5 bases and J gave up 2 bases, with 14 bases separating them. The germline CDR1 and CDR2 sequences are SGHAT and FQNNGV.

This chain uses TRBV18 with TRBJ1-5; D is undetermined. V lost 3 bases to trimming and J lost 0 bases, with 9 bases between them. Germline CDR1 KGHSH, CDR2 LQKENI. The CDR3 sequence is 15 residues long. The CDR3 DNA reads TGTGCCAGCTCACCGGGAGAAGGTAGCAATCAGCCCCAGCATTTT. Encoded protein: CASSPGEGSNQPQHF.

The V gene is TRBV6-2 or TRBV6-3, the J gene TRBJ1-1, with no clear D. Trimming shortened V by 2 bases and J by 5 bases, and 21 bases separated the two germline ends. The CDR3 contains 17 residues. The germline V gene encodes CDR1 MNHEY and CDR2 SVGEGT. The CDR3 nucleotides are TGTGCCAGCAGTTACGAGCAGGCTCCCCTCTGGAGAACTGAAGCTTTCTTT. This codes for CASSYEQAPLWRTEAFF.

This rearrangement joins TRBV19 to TRBJ2-2; 8 bases match TRBD1. The CDR3 is 15 amino acids. The J segment lost 0 bases and the V segment lost 6 bases, leaving 3 bases of the junction unmatched. In germline, CDR1 is LNHDA, CDR2 SQIVND (reference sequence). DNA of the CDR3: TGTGCCAGTAGACCGACAGGGGCGAACACCGGGGAGCTGTTTTTT. It yields the protein CASRPTGANTGELFF.

This clonotype was seen only a few times. The rearrangement uses TRBV11-2 and TRBJ2-2; D is perhaps TRBD2 (6 bases). CDR3 length: 18 amino acids. Germline V CDR1 and CDR2: SGHAT, FQNNGV. Trimming shortened V by 0 bases and J by 1 base, and 15 bases separated the two germline ends. As DNA, the CDR3 is TGTGCCAGCAGCTTAGATCGGGCGGGGACCTTGAACACCGGGGAGCTGTTTTTT. This codes for CASSLDRAGTLNTGELFF.

The chain is built from TRBV12-3 or TRBV12-4 and TRBJ1-1, with D perhaps TRBD1 (5 bases). V lost 3 bases and J 4 bases, leaving 15 bases between the germline ends. The CDR3 contains 15 residues. The CDR3 reads CASSLSVRVSTEAFF. DNA of the CDR3: TGTGCCAGCAGTTTGAGCGTCAGGGTAAGCACTGAAGCTTTCTTT.

The chain carries TRBV28 and TRBJ1-5; TRBD1 is a possible D gene (5 bases). The CDR3 has 16 amino acids. Germline V gene lookup returns CDR1 MDHEN and CDR2 SYDVKM. V lost 6 bases and J lost 3, with 18 bases in between. This chain's CDR3 is CASRQAGRGINQPQHF. CDR3 DNA: TGTGCCAGCAGACAGGCGGGCCGAGGAATCAATCAGCCCCAGCATTTT.

The CDR3: CASSPGTGENEQYF. CDR3 nucleotide sequence: TGTGCCAGCTCACCGGGGACAGGGGAGAACGAGCAGTACTTC. V and J are TRBV18 and TRBJ2-7; TRBD1 agrees at 10 bases. CDR1 and CDR2 from the germline V gene are KGHSH and LQKENI. V shed 3 bases, J shed 5 bases, and the junction held 4 bases outside the gene matches. The CDR3 extends over 14 amino acids. The variable domain in full, completed from reference TRBV18 and TRBJ2-7, reads NAGVMQNPRHLVRRRGQEARLRCSPMKGHSHVYWYRQLPEEGLKFMVYLQKENIIDESGMPKERFSAEFPKEGPSILRIQQVVRGDSAAYFCASSPGTGENEQYFGPGTRLTVT.